This TCR beta chain is drawn from a study of T cells after posttransplantation cyclophosphamide. Study results and caveats: Later blood repertoires were often dominated by clones from the donor CD8+ memory compartment. Recipient CMV seropositivity and CMV reactivation strongly tracked TRB clonality. Tissue-infiltrating T cells from skin or gut overlapped little with blood T cells.

This CDR3 comprises 14 residues. V shed 1 base, J shed 10 bases, and the junction held 3 bases outside the gene matches. CDR1 and CDR2 from the germline V gene are SGHTA and FQGTGA. To note about this clone: What it recognizes is unknown.

Cells defined as naive were viable CD3+CD4+ or CD3+CD8+ and CCR7+CD45RA+CD45RO-CD95-CD27+CD28+. The related graft donor's blood sample was taken on the day of bone marrow donation. Only in-frame clones appear in the TCRdb table, and some are missing; sequencing was by immunoSEQ multiplex PCR. The sample shows 25,000 to 35,000 clones, around nine tenths of them seen only once. The rearrangement joins TRBV7-3 to TRBJ2-1; 11 bases are a match to TRBD2. The sequenced material came from naive CD4+ T cells sorted from PBMCs. This clonotype originated in a woman aged 55-70 years in good health, CMV-negative, and a related stem cell transplant donor. CDR3 sequence (DNA): TGTGCCAGCAGCTTAATAGCGGGAGGGATGGAGCAGTTCTTC. Translation gives CASSLIAGGMEQFF.